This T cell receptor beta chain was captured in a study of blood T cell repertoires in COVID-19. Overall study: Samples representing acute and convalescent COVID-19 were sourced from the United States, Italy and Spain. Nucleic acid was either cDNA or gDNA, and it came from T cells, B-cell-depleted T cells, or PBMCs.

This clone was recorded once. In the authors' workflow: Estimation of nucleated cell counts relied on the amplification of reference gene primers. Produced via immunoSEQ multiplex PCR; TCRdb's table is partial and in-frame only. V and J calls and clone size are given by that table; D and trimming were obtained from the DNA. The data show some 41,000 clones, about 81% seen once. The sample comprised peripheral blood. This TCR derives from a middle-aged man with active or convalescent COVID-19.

As DNA, the CDR3 is TGTGCCAGCAGTGTCGGACTAGTCACAGATACGCAGTATTTT. Translated, it gives CASSVGLVTDTQYF. This chain links TRBV6-1 with TRBJ2-3, with TRBD2 identical over 7 bases. V shed 4 bases, J shed 2 bases, and the junction held 3 bases outside the gene matches. Germline values: CDR1 MNHNS, CDR2 SASEGT. This CDR3 has 14 amino acids.